This entry lists 4 T cell receptor beta chains sequenced from one sample in a study of blood T cell repertoires in COVID-19. The protocol was immunoSEQ multiplex PCR, while the TCRdb copy is restricted to in-frame clones and leaves out a portion. This sample carries 200,000 to 250,000 clones, roughly 88% of them seen once, and the ten largest clones take around 1.5%. Material: peripheral blood. The receptor set was obtained from a man younger than 30 with active or convalescent COVID-19.

The rearrangement joins TRBV14 to TRBJ2-3, with 9 positions matching TRBD1. The ends lost 0 bases at V and 2 bases at J; junction bases unmatched: 9. The CDR3 loop spans 18 amino acids. Per germline, CDR1 SGHDN and CDR2 FVKESK. This CDR3 reads CASSQDNIGTGFTDTQYF. In DNA, the CDR3 is TGTGCCAGCAGCCAAGATAATATCGGGACAGGGTTCACAGATACGCAGTATTTT.

This chain connects TRBV24-1 to TRBJ2-1; 8 bases match TRBD1. V was pared by 2 bases and J by 4 bases, with 6 bases of the junction left unmatched. The CDR3 runs to 16 residues. CDR1 and CDR2 (germline): KGHDR, SFDVKD. Written as DNA, the CDR3 is TGTGCCACCAGTGATTCCAGGGGGCGGGGATACAATGAGCAGTTCTTC. This codes for CATSDSRGRGYNEQFF.

This clone was observed a single time. This chain uses TRBV11-2 with TRBJ2-7, with no clear D. Between the trimmed V and J ends, which lost 4 bases and 3 bases, there was a span of 19 bases. This CDR3 contains 16 residues. CDR1 and CDR2 from the germline V gene are SGHAT and FQNNGV. CDR3 in DNA: TGTGCCAGCAGCTCCCCCCCGGCGGCTTTAATCTACGAGCAGTACTTC. Amino acids: CASSSPPAALIYEQYF.

Of note for this clone: The same CDR3 arises from other DNA sequences in this sample as well. The V gene is TRBV18, the J gene TRBJ2-3, with 7 nucleotides matching TRBD2. This CDR3 has 13 residues. Germline V gives CDR1 KGHSH, CDR2 LQKENI. V gave up 6 bases and J gave up 3 bases; unmatched junction bases: 3. The CDR3 region is CASSRGGTDTQYF. The CDR3 region has the DNA TGTGCCAGCTCCCGCGGGGGAACAGATACGCAGTATTTT. Full variable domain (remainder filled in from reference TRBV18 and TRBJ2-3): NAGVMQNPRHLVRRRGQEARLRCSPMKGHSHVYWYRQLPEEGLKFMVYLQKENIIDESGMPKERFSAEFPKEGPSILRIQQVVRGDSAAYFCASSRGGTDTQYFGPGTRLTVL.